Listed below are T cell receptor beta chains from one sample, sequenced in a study of T cell repertoires in cytomegalovirus infection. TCRdb itself ran the reads through MiXCR, one entry per CDR3 protein. This sample has 510,000 or so distinct CDR3 sequences, with less than 30% found just once. The sequencing sample was made of PBMCs. The receptors were gathered from a human donor in good health (CMV status not recorded). Some clones in this sample may be carry-over from other donors' samples. CDR3s leave out the opening cysteine and the closing phenylalanine or tryptophan. D genes are given only for firm matches.

TRBJ2-1	NA	TRBV7-6	ASSLGTHNEQF
TRBJ2-1	NA	TRBV7-6	ASSARTDNEQF
TRBJ2-7	NA	TRBV6-2/TRBV6-3	ASSPDGFLNEQY
TRBJ2-1	TRBD2	TRBV19	ASSLDEGLAVYNEQF
TRBJ2-5	NA	TRBV24-1	ATSDLGRKGSEETQY
TRBJ1-2	TRBD1	TRBV4-3	ASSRTSGGSGYGYT
TRBJ2-7	NA	TRBV7-9	ASSDPMGVTYEQY
TRBJ2-1	TRBD1	TRBV7-9	ASSGGTGGTEQF
TRBJ1-1	TRBD1	TRBV6-2/TRBV6-3	ASSPDRGGYAEAF
TRBJ2-2	TRBD2	TRBV19	ASTRTSTAGELF
TRBJ1-1	TRBD1	TRBV15	ATNTGAGTEAF
TRBJ1-1	TRBD1	TRBV10-1	ASSGDRRDTEAF
TRBJ1-4	NA	TRBV11-1	ASSRDKANEKLF
TRBJ2-1	NA	TRBV7-8	ASSLVGVQSSYNEQF
TRBJ1-2	NA	TRBV29-1	SVATGLGNYGYT
TRBJ1-1	NA	TRBV7-9	ASSKDVNRELRAF
TRBJ1-1	NA	TRBV30	AWSADRRNTEAF
TRBJ1-4	NA	TRBV28	ASSVRALQSEKLF
TRBJ1-1	TRBD1	TRBV18	ASYSGQLPTEAF
TRBJ2-3	TRBD2	TRBV6-1	AILGREADTQY
TRBJ1-2	TRBD1	TRBV5-4	ASSATITGGGYT
TRBJ1-4	TRBD1	TRBV14	ASSRTGGATNEKLF
TRBJ2-7	NA	TRBV7-2	ASSHNTDSYEQY